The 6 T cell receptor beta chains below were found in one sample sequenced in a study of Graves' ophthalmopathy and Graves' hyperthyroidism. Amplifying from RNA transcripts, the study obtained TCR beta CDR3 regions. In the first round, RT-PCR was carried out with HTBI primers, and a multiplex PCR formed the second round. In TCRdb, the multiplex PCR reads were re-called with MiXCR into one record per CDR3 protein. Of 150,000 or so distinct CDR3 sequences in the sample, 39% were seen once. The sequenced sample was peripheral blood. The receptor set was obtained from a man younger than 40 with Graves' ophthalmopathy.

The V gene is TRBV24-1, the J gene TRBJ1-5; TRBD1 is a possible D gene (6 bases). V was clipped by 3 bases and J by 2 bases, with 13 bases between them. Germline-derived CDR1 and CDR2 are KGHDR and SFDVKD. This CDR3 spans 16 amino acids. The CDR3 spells CATSDPGVLGNQPQHF. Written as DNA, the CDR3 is TGTGCCACCAGTGATCCAGGGGTGTTGGGCAATCAGCCCCAGCATTTT.

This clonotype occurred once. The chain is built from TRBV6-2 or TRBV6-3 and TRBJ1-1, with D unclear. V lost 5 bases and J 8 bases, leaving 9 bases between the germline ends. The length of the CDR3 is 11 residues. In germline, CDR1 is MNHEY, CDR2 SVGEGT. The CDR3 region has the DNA TGTGCCAGCAGTAACCAGGCAGAAGCTTTCTTT. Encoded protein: CASSNQAEAFF.

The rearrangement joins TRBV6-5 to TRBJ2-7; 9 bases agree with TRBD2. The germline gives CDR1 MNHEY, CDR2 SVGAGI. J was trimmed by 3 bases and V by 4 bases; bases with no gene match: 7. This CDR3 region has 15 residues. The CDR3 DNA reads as TGTGCCAGCAGTTCGACCGGGACTAGCCTCTACGAGCAGTACTTC. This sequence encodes CASSSTGTSLYEQYF.

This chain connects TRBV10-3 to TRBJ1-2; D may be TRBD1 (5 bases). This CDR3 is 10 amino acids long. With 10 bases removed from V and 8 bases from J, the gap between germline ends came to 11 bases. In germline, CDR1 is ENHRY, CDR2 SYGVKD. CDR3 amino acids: CATRQNGYTF. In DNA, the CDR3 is TGTGCCACGAGACAGAACGGCTACACCTTC.

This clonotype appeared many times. CDR3 DNA: TGTGCCAGCATCACAGGGATGGGGCCCCAGCATTTT. The encoded protein is CASITGMGPQHF. The V and J genes are TRBV12-3 or TRBV12-4 and TRBJ1-5, with TRBD1 as a possible D gene (6 bases). Deletions cut 7 bases from V and 9 bases from J, with 13 bases between. This CDR3 has 12 residues.

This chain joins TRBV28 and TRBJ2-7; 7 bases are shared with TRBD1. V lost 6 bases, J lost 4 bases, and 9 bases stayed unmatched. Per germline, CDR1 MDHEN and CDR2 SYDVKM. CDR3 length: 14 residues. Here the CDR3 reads CASRETGMIYEQYF. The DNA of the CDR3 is TGTGCCAGCAGGGAGACAGGGATGATTTACGAGCAGTACTTC.